These 17 T cell receptor beta chains were sequenced from one sample in a study of CD8 T cells in ankylosing spondylitis. TCRdb passed the 5' RACE reads through MiXCR, listing each CDR3 protein once. The sample yields fewer than 350,000 distinct CDR3 sequences, around 10% seen once. Input material: blood, either unsorted or a sorted T cell fraction (not recorded which). Receptors originate from a female donor with ankylosing spondylitis or in good health (not recorded which).

Ten or more counts support this clonotype. The chain employs TRBV12-3 or TRBV12-4 and TRBJ2-2, with TRBD1 matching 7 bases. CDR3 length: 16 residues. Unmatched junction bases numbered 7, after V lost 5 bases and J lost 1 base. CDR3 bases: TGTGCCAGCAGTCTCCTGTGGACAGGGAACACCGGGGAGCTGTTTTTT. Protein sequence: CASSLLWTGNTGELFF.

The sample holds many counts of this clonotype. V is TRBV7-8 and J is TRBJ2-1; maybe TRBD2 (5 bases). V was trimmed by 5 bases and J by 6 bases, leaving 17 bases between them. CDR1 is SGHVS, CDR2 FQNEAQ, per germline. CDR3 size: 15 residues. CDR3 loop: CASSLLRVRSNEQFF. The CDR3 bases are TGTGCCAGCAGCCTTTTGCGGGTGAGGAGCAATGAGCAGTTCTTC. The full variable domain, with the rest looked up from reference TRBV7-8 and TRBJ2-1, is GAGVSQSPRYKVAKRGQDVALRCDPISGHVSLFWYQQALGQGPEFLTYFQNEAQLDKSGLPSDRFFAERPEGSVSTLKIQRTQQEDSAVYLCASSLLRVRSNEQFFGPGTRLTVL.

This clonotype was observed a handful of times. The chain links TRBV10-2 to TRBJ2-7; 10 bases match TRBD2. V gave up 7 bases and J gave up 7 bases; unmatched junction bases: 10. This CDR3 comprises 14 residues. Germline CDR1 reads WSHSY; CDR2 reads SAAADI. This chain's CDR3 is CASKEIAGGGEQYF. As DNA, the CDR3 is TGCGCCAGCAAGGAAATAGCGGGAGGCGGGGAGCAGTACTTC.

This clonotype showed up many times. The rearrangement links TRBV29-1 to TRBJ2-1; 10 bases are shared with TRBD1. With 0 bases clipped from V and 6 bases from J, the junction kept 2 bases outside the gene matches. Germline values: CDR1 SQVTM, CDR2 ANQGSEA. This CDR3 comprises 14 residues. CDR3 nucleotides: TGCAGCGTTGAAGACGGGACAGGGGTCAATGAGCAGTTCTTC. This encodes CSVEDGTGVNEQFF.

The J gene is TRBJ2-1, the V gene TRBV20-1; TRBD2 matches 9 bases. The junction had 15 bases not matched to a gene; V was cut back by 4 bases and J by 8 bases. This CDR3 contains 16 residues. CDR1 and CDR2 from the germline V gene are DFQATT and SNEGSKA (reference sequence). CDR3 nucleotides: TGCAGTGCTACGAGCCATGGTAGCGGGAGCGAAGATGAGCAGTTCTTC. Translating it yields CSATSHGSGSEDEQFF.

This clonotype was picked up many times. The rearrangement links TRBV27 to TRBJ2-7; TRBD2 matches 9 bases. This CDR3 spans 14 amino acids. V lost 6 bases, J lost 3 bases, and 6 bases stayed unmatched. The germline CDR1 and CDR2 sequences are MNHEY and SMNVEV (reference sequence). CDR3 in amino acids: CASSPSGNNYEQYF. The CDR3 region has the DNA TGTGCCAGCAGCCCTAGCGGGAACAACTACGAGCAGTACTTC.

This clonotype was observed a few times. The chain joins TRBV5-1 to TRBJ2-6; a possible D gene is TRBD2 (6 bases). The CDR3 spans 14 residues. V was shortened by 5 bases and J by 4 bases, with 10 bases between the two germline ends. Germline V gene data show CDR1 as SGHRS and CDR2 as YFSETQ. CDR3: CASSRDWGANVLTF. The CDR3 DNA reads as TGCGCCAGCAGTCGGGACTGGGGGGCCAACGTCCTGACTTTC.

This clonotype was detected many times. The chain couples TRBV28 to TRBJ2-2, with 9 bases fitting TRBD2. The ends lost 2 bases at V and 3 bases at J; junction bases unmatched: 7. This CDR3 contains 17 residues. CDR1 is MDHEN, CDR2 SYDVKM, per germline. CDR3 residues: CASSLSSGRGDTGELFF. The DNA for the CDR3 is TGTGCCAGCAGTTTAAGTAGCGGGAGAGGGGACACCGGGGAGCTGTTTTTT.

This clonotype was seen a few times. The chain recombines TRBV20-1 with TRBJ2-1, with a tentative D call TRBD1 (5 bases). The CDR3 spans 13 residues. Germline V CDR1 and CDR2: DFQATT, SNEGSKA (reference sequence). The V gene lost 1 base and the J gene lost 12 bases, with 16 bases spanning the gap. CDR3 amino acids: CSARGLWTSGQFF. CDR3 sequence (DNA): TGCAGTGCTAGAGGATTGTGGACAAGTGGGCAGTTCTTC.

This clonotype was detected ten times or more. The rearrangement links TRBV10-3 to TRBJ2-7; the match to TRBD1 covers 10 bases. Germline values: CDR1 ENHRY, CDR2 SYGVKD. The CDR3 totals 15 residues. V lost 3 bases to trimming and J lost 3 bases; unmatched junction nucleotides: 5. CDR3 DNA sequence: TGTGCCATCAGTGATCCGGGACAGGGGTACTACGAGCAGTACTTC. It yields the protein CAISDPGQGYYEQYF.

This clonotype was seen a handful of times. This sequence joins TRBV7-9 and TRBJ2-3; no clear D. This CDR3 is built from 12 residues. V lost 7 bases and J 4 bases, leaving 9 bases between the germline ends. Germline values: CDR1 SEHNR, CDR2 FQNEAQ (reference sequence). CDR3 nucleotide sequence: TGTGCCAGCAAGGAATTGTCAGATACGCAGTATTTT. This sequence encodes CASKELSDTQYF.

This clonotype was recorded at least ten times. The chain uses TRBV5-1 and TRBJ1-1; D is perhaps TRBD1 (6 bases). The germline CDR1 and CDR2 sequences are SGHRS and YFSETQ. Trimming cost V 5 bases and J 6 bases, with 14 bases left between them. The CDR3 loop spans 13 amino acids. Written as DNA, the CDR3 is TGCGCCAGCAGGTTGAGAGGGGGGCCTGAAGCTTTCTTT. Translating it yields CASRLRGGPEAFF.

Many counts were recorded for this clonotype. The chain carries TRBV20-1 and TRBJ1-5; possibly TRBD1 for D (6 bases). The germline V and J ends were trimmed by 6 bases and 0 bases, with 15 bases remaining between them. CDR3 length equals 15 residues. Germline values: CDR1 DFQATT, CDR2 SNEGSKA (reference sequence). CDR3 coding DNA: TGCAGTGCAACCGACAGGTTCTTTAGCAATCAGCCCCAGCATTTT. Residues: CSATDRFFSNQPQHF.

The chain couples TRBV29-1 to TRBJ1-2; weak D call: TRBD1 (5 bases). CDR1 and CDR2 from the germline V gene are SQVTM and ANQGSEA. The ends were cut back, 3 bases at V and 1 base at J, with 9 bases in the middle. This CDR3 spans 13 amino acids. CDR3 sequence: CSVEPGNNYGYTF. The CDR3 nucleotides read TGCAGCGTTGAGCCAGGGAATAACTATGGCTACACCTTC. Looking up the rest from reference TRBV29-1 and TRBJ1-2 gives the full variable domain: SAVISQKPSRDICQRGTSLTIQCQVDSQVTMMFWYRQQPGQSLTLIATANQGSEATYESGFVIDKFPISRPNLTFSTLTVSNMSPEDSSIYLCSVEPGNNYGYTFGSGTRLTVV.

This clonotype was recorded many times. V gene TRBV20-1 combines with J gene TRBJ2-2; D is uncertain. In germline, CDR1 is DFQATT, CDR2 SNEGSKA (reference sequence). The CDR3 is 13 amino acids. Trimming shortened V by 4 bases and J by 0 bases, and 6 bases separated the two germline ends. CDR3 bases: TGCAGTGCTACGATTCCGAACACCGGGGAGCTGTTTTTT. Its translation is CSATIPNTGELFF.

This clonotype showed up many times. The chain's CDR3 is CASTDVRGSDEQYF. The CDR3 nucleotides read TGCGCCAGCACTGATGTGCGGGGCAGCGACGAGCAGTACTTC. The chain recombines TRBV5-1 with TRBJ2-7, with D tentatively TRBD2 (6 bases). The CDR3 runs 14 residues. Trimming pared 6 bases from V and 5 bases from J, leaving 18 bases between. Looked up from germline, CDR1 is SGHRS and CDR2 is YFSETQ. Complete variable domain (other parts from reference TRBV5-1 and TRBJ2-7): KAGVTQTPRYLIKTRGQQVTLSCSPISGHRSVSWYQQTPGQGLQFLFEYFSETQRNKGNFPGRFSGRQFSNSRSEMNVSTLELGDSALYLCASTDVRGSDEQYFGPGTRLTVT.

CDR3 region: CASSQGRSEGLGELFF. CDR3 sequence (DNA): TGTGCCAGCAGCCAAGGGAGGAGCGAGGGGCTCGGGGAGCTGTTTTTT. This chain uses TRBV3-1 with TRBJ2-2; TRBD1 or TRBD2 may be the D gene (5 bases each). Germline V lookup: CDR1 LGHDT, CDR2 YNNKEL (reference sequence). V was pared by 1 base and J by 7 bases, with 16 bases between. The CDR3 is 16 amino acids.